These T cell receptor beta chains were read from a single sample in a study of CD8 T cells in Susac syndrome. TCRdb passed the immunoSEQ multiplex PCR reads through MiXCR, listing each CDR3 protein once. This sample has approximately 76,000 distinct CDR3 sequences, with about 95% found just once. Source material: CD8+ T cells from PBMCs. The receptor source for this set is a human donor with multiple sclerosis. Each CDR3 is given with its conserved first and last residue. The D gene is left open where the match is weak. Part of the rows lack a size; the others show once, few, many or a class for expanded clones.

>TRBV11-2|TRBJ1-1|.|.
TGTGCCAGCAGCTTAGACTCCATGAACACTGAAGCTTTCTTT
CASSLDSMNTEAFF
>TRBV6-2/TRBV6-3|TRBJ1-5|.|.
TGTGCCAGCAGTGGACGGGGGGCTATTCAGCCCCAGCATTTT
CASSGRGAIQPQHF
>TRBV4-1|TRBJ1-2|TRBD1|.
TGCGCCAGCAGCCAACGACAGGGATATGGCTACACCTTC
CASSQRQGYGYTF
>TRBV4-3|TRBJ2-7|.|once
TGCGCCAGCAGCCAAGATGGCACAGGGCGGCGCGACGAGCAGTACTTC
CASSQDGTGRRDEQYF
>TRBV3-1|TRBJ2-1|.|.
TGTGCCAGCAGCAAAAACAGGGACCCCTACAATGAGCAGTTCTTC
CASSKNRDPYNEQFF
>TRBV6-5|TRBJ1-1|.|once
TGTGCCAGCAGTTACCTTGACCAAAAGGGGAGGAGAACTGAAGCTTTCTTT
CASSYLDQKGRRTEAFF
>TRBV6-2/TRBV6-3|TRBJ2-7|.|.
TGTGCCAGCAGCACTCTGGGCGTCGAGCAGTACTTC
CASSTLGVEQYF
>TRBV27|TRBJ2-7|.|.
TGTGCCAGCAGTTTATCGATCCAAGGTATCTACGAGCAGTACTTC
CASSLSIQGIYEQYF
>TRBV5-1|TRBJ1-5|TRBD1|.
TGCGCCAGCAGCTTCGGGACAGGGGGCCAGCCCCAGCATTTT
CASSFGTGGQPQHF
>TRBV27|TRBJ1-4|.|.
TGTGCCAGCAGTTTGGGGAGGTCGAATGAAAAACTGTTTTTT
CASSLGRSNEKLFF
>TRBV19|TRBJ1-1|TRBD1|.
TGTGCCAGTAGTCTCGGTCCCGGGACAGGGGCAGGGACTGAAGCTTTCTTT
CASSLGPGTGAGTEAFF
>TRBV7-9|TRBJ2-7|TRBD2|.
TGTGCCAGCAGCTTTGAACGGACTAGCGGGAAATCCTACGAGCAGTACTTC
CASSFERTSGKSYEQYF
>TRBV14|TRBJ1-1|.|.
TGTGCCAGCAGTCGACACTCGCCAACTGAAGCTTTCTTT
CASSRHSPTEAFF
>TRBV27|TRBJ2-7|.|once
TGTGCCAGCAGTTTGACAGCGAGCTACGAGCAGTACTTC
CASSLTASYEQYF
>TRBV29-1|TRBJ1-5|.|.
TGCAGCGTTGGAGGGGGCAATCAGCCCCAGCATTTT
CSVGGGNQPQHF
>TRBV9|TRBJ1-1|.|.
TGTGCCAGCAGCGCCTGGGGGTTAGAAGCTTTCTTT
CASSAWGLEAFF
>TRBV23-1|TRBJ2-7|TRBD1|.
TGCGCCAGCAGTCCGACAGGGGGCAACGAGCAGTACTTC
CASSPTGGNEQYF
>TRBV5-1|TRBJ2-7|TRBD1|.
TGCGCCAGCAGCCTCAGACAGGGGATGAACGACGAGCAGTACTTC
CASSLRQGMNDEQYF
>TRBV5-6|TRBJ1-1|TRBD1|.
TGTGCCAGCAGCGTCGGACAGGGGATGGGGACTGAAGCTTTCTTT
CASSVGQGMGTEAFF
>TRBV29-1|TRBJ2-2|.|.
TGCAGCGTTGCCGGGATTTCCACCGGGGAGCTGTTTTTT
CSVAGISTGELFF
>TRBV5-6|TRBJ2-7|TRBD2|.
TGTGCCAGCAGCTCCACTAGCGGGGCCTACGAGCAGTACTTC
CASSSTSGAYEQYF
>TRBV30|TRBJ1-1|.|.
TGTGCCTGGAGTGTACCATTGCCCGAAGCTTTCTTT
CAWSVPLPEAFF
>TRBV9|TRBJ1-3|TRBD1|.
TGTGCCAGCAGTGGGGACAGACGGGGCTCTGGAAACACCATATATTTT
CASSGDRRGSGNTIYF
>TRBV19|TRBJ2-1|.|.
TGTGCCAGTAGTATAGATGATCCTGGGGGGCCTAATGAGCAGTTCTTC
CASSIDDPGGPNEQFF
>TRBV7-2|TRBJ1-3|.|.
TGTGCCAGCAGCCCCCAGGGTCTGGGATCTGGAAACACCATATATTTT
CASSPQGLGSGNTIYF